This T cell receptor beta chain originates from a study of shared T cell receptors in the human thymus (dated by TCRdb to the early 2020s). Regarding the study in general: The study investigated the way shared, self-reactive T-cell receptor alpha chains are produced in the human thymus.

The CDR3 goes from the cysteine to the phenylalanine over 14 residues. Kept here is only the CDR3 DNA, which spans 42 bases and is read in frame from base 1. For CDR1 and CDR2, the germline V gene lists SQVTM and ANQGSEA. Germline trimming amounts to 6 bases on V and 2 bases on J, with 7 as the count of junction bases outside the gene matches. The library was built by means of the immunoSEQ multiplex PCR assay. Imported from immuneACCESS, the table was reduced by TCRdb to in-frame sequences with V and J called. These copies leave out some clones; in studies compared against another copy, an unresolved V gene accounts for under half, and the cause of the remainder is not known. The sample table holds more than 550,000 clones, of which about 90% were seen once. 0.0094% of the sample comes from the top ten. On this clone itself: Its antigen remains unidentified. No qualities accompany the bases; no much larger clone lies one base away.

This sample also appeared in a second study, on human thymus T cells. Drawing on the second study: Immunologically healthy infants undergoing open corrective cardiac surgery for congenital heart defects in Finland were used as donors. The thymus tissue came from surgical resects taken out during corrective cardiac surgery. Usage of V and J gene segments appeared to be biased in both the thymic and the peripheral blood repertoires. According to the related research, thymic TCR repertoires were highly overlapping among unrelated individuals. The study used under ten infant thymus samples plus four related peripheral blood samples to characterize TCR alpha and beta repertoires. The cohort included about 6 male and a couple of female infants, with donor ages spanning 7 to 244 days. Thymocytes were freed from the tissue by mechanical means and kept at -70 degrees C as pellets of roughly 9-30 million cells. A QIAsymphony instrument was used to extract genomic DNA from the frozen cell pellets. Using the immunoSEQ multiplex PCR assay, the TCRB and TCRAD loci were amplified from a standardized quantity of quality-controlled genomic DNA. Amplicons spanned the V(D)J region at a length sufficient to cover the CDR3 and identify V and J genes. The commercial immunoSEQ service was used to sequence amplicons on an Illumina platform. Corrections for primer bias and sequencing errors followed previously described methods, while TCRAD and TCRB definitions were based on the IMGT database. Analysis of the repertoires was done with immunoSEQ Analyzer 3.0 and VDJTools and included basic statistics, V/J segment usage, diversity estimates, rarefaction and pairwise overlap. Diversity was estimated using the Chao1, ChaoE, Efron-Thisted, Shannon and inverse Simpson indices, and was also estimated on datasets down-sampled to the size of the smallest sample. Repertoire overlap used strict matching of CDR3 nucleotide sequence, V gene and J gene, with Jaccard-based multidimensional scaling clustering. On average, thymus samples yielded 750,000 to 1,000,000 unique TCRB clonotypes, whereas blood samples yielded about 80,000.

Sequenced material: thymocytes. The V gene is TRBV29-1 and the J gene is TRBJ1-1; 9 of the junction bases match TRBD1. This receptor was identified in a boy under two years old with a congenital heart defect. Donor details come from another sample of the same person, matched by shared clones. The CDR3: CSVTKQGANTEAFF. The sequenced DNA is TGCAGCGTAACTAAACAGGGGGCAAACACTGAAGCTTTCTTT.